These T cell receptor beta chains were read from a single sample in a study of cytomegalovirus exposure and HLA in healthy donors. Method: immunoSEQ multiplex PCR; TCRdb's copy keeps in-frame clones and lacks some. Among 100,000 to 150,000 clones listed, approximately 80% were seen once. Sequenced input: PBMCs. These receptors all come from a woman under 30 in good health and CMV-seropositive. Both conserved end residues are part of each CDR3. A D gene is named only where the DNA matches it firmly. Clone sizes are given selectively: once, few, many, or a class where the clone is expanded.

d_gene: TRBD1; len: 16; v_gene: TRBV10-3; abundance: .; j_gene: TRBJ2-3; CDR3nt: TGTGCCATCAGTGTCGGGACAGGGGGCATTACAGATACGCAGTATTTT; CDR3aa: CAISVGTGGITDTQYF
d_gene: TRBD1; len: 14; v_gene: TRBV14; abundance: .; j_gene: TRBJ2-4; CDR3nt: TGTGCCAGCAGCAGCCGGGACAGGGAAAACATTCAGTACTTC; CDR3aa: CASSSRDRENIQYF
d_gene: TRBD1; len: 14; v_gene: TRBV19; abundance: .; j_gene: TRBJ1-1; CDR3nt: TGTGCCAGTCTTCCCGGGACAGCGAACACTGAAGCTTTCTTT; CDR3aa: CASLPGTANTEAFF
d_gene: .; len: 12; v_gene: TRBV2; abundance: once; j_gene: TRBJ1-1; CDR3nt: TGTGCCAGCAGGGCAGGGAACACTGAAGCTTTCTTT; CDR3aa: CASRAGNTEAFF
d_gene: .; len: 12; v_gene: TRBV7-2; abundance: .; j_gene: TRBJ2-5; CDR3nt: TGTGCCAGCAGCTCCCTTTTGGAGACCCAGTACTTC; CDR3aa: CASSSLLETQYF
d_gene: .; len: 13; v_gene: TRBV7-9; abundance: .; j_gene: TRBJ1-1; CDR3nt: TGTGCCAGCAGCGCAGGCAGTAACACTGAAGCTTTCTTT; CDR3aa: CASSAGSNTEAFF
d_gene: .; len: 11; v_gene: TRBV27; abundance: once; j_gene: TRBJ2-5; CDR3nt: TGTGCCAGCAGTTTGGGCGAGACCCAGTACTTC; CDR3aa: CASSLGETQYF
d_gene: .; len: 15; v_gene: TRBV11-2; abundance: .; j_gene: TRBJ1-3; CDR3nt: TGTGCCAGCAGCTTATTTTCCAACTCTGGAAACACCATATATTTT; CDR3aa: CASSLFSNSGNTIYF
d_gene: TRBD2; len: 13; v_gene: TRBV2; abundance: .; j_gene: TRBJ2-7; CDR3nt: TGTGCCAGTCGACTAGCGGGGGTCTACGAGCAGTACTTC; CDR3aa: CASRLAGVYEQYF
d_gene: TRBD2; len: 15; v_gene: TRBV7-2; abundance: .; j_gene: TRBJ2-5; CDR3nt: TGTGCCAGCAGACTGACTAGCGGGGGGGAAGAGACCCAGTACTTC; CDR3aa: CASRLTSGGEETQYF
d_gene: TRBD1; len: 15; v_gene: TRBV5-6; abundance: .; j_gene: TRBJ2-7; CDR3nt: TGTGCCAGCAGCTTGGCCTCCGACAGGGGCTACGAGCAGTACTTC; CDR3aa: CASSLASDRGYEQYF
d_gene: TRBD2; len: 17; v_gene: TRBV9; abundance: .; j_gene: TRBJ2-3; CDR3nt: TGTGCCAGCAGCGGGGGGGCTAGCGGGGGGGTCACAGATACGCAGTATTTT; CDR3aa: CASSGGASGGVTDTQYF
d_gene: TRBD2; len: 12; v_gene: TRBV7-9; abundance: .; j_gene: TRBJ2-1; CDR3nt: TGTGCCAGCAGCTGGGGGGGGAGTGAGCAGTTCTTC; CDR3aa: CASSWGGSEQFF
d_gene: .; len: 15; v_gene: TRBV9; abundance: .; j_gene: TRBJ2-5; CDR3nt: TGTGCCAGCAGCGTTTGGGGGAGGACACAAGAGACCCAGTACTTC; CDR3aa: CASSVWGRTQETQYF
d_gene: TRBD1; len: 14; v_gene: TRBV6-5; abundance: .; j_gene: TRBJ1-1; CDR3nt: TGTGCCAGCAGTAGAACAGGGGGCGCGCCTGAAGCTTTCTTT; CDR3aa: CASSRTGGAPEAFF
d_gene: TRBD1; len: 20; v_gene: TRBV19; abundance: .; j_gene: TRBJ1-5; CDR3nt: TGTGCCAGTAGTATTACAGGGGGCAGTAAGCGGCGTGCACGCAATCAGCCCCAGCATTTT; CDR3aa: CASSITGGSKRRARNQPQHF
d_gene: .; len: 14; v_gene: TRBV5-4; abundance: .; j_gene: TRBJ1-4; CDR3nt: TGTGCCAGCAGGAGGGGGGGAGAAACAGAAAAACTGTTTTTT; CDR3aa: CASRRGGETEKLFF
d_gene: .; len: 13; v_gene: TRBV29-1; abundance: .; j_gene: TRBJ1-3; CDR3nt: TGCAGCGCTGTACAGATCTCTGGAAACACCATATATTTT; CDR3aa: CSAVQISGNTIYF
d_gene: TRBD1; len: 17; v_gene: TRBV2; abundance: .; j_gene: TRBJ1-4; CDR3nt: TGTGCCAGCAGTGAAGCGGTCAGGGGGCTTTTACGTGAAAAACTGTTTTTT; CDR3aa: CASSEAVRGLLREKLFF
d_gene: .; len: 14; v_gene: TRBV10-1; abundance: .; j_gene: TRBJ2-3; CDR3nt: TGCGCCAGCAGTGAAGCGTCTAACACAGATACGCAGTATTTT; CDR3aa: CASSEASNTDTQYF
d_gene: TRBD2; len: 16; v_gene: TRBV9; abundance: .; j_gene: TRBJ2-2; CDR3nt: TGTGCCAGCAGCGGACTAGCGGGGGCAAACACCGGGGAGCTGTTTTTT; CDR3aa: CASSGLAGANTGELFF
d_gene: .; len: 15; v_gene: TRBV2; abundance: .; j_gene: TRBJ1-3; CDR3nt: TGTGCCAGCAGTGATCCGGTTAGCTCTGGAAACACCATATATTTT; CDR3aa: CASSDPVSSGNTIYF
d_gene: TRBD1; len: 15; v_gene: TRBV7-6; abundance: .; j_gene: TRBJ2-7; CDR3nt: TGTGCCAGCAGCTCATTCCGGGACAGGGACTACGAGCAGTACTTC; CDR3aa: CASSSFRDRDYEQYF
d_gene: .; len: 14; v_gene: TRBV6-1; abundance: .; j_gene: TRBJ2-3; CDR3nt: TGTGCCAGCAGTGAAGGGACTCTCCCCGATACGCAGTATTTT; CDR3aa: CASSEGTLPDTQYF
d_gene: TRBD2; len: 16; v_gene: TRBV7-8; abundance: once; j_gene: TRBJ2-2; CDR3nt: TGTGCCAGCAGCGTTCTAGCGGGGGGAGGAACCGGGGAGCTGTTTTTT; CDR3aa: CASSVLAGGGTGELFF
d_gene: .; len: 14; v_gene: TRBV27; abundance: .; j_gene: TRBJ2-7; CDR3nt: TGTGCCAGCAGCCACGGGACTCTGGACTACGAGCAGTACTTC; CDR3aa: CASSHGTLDYEQYF
d_gene: TRBD2; len: 15; v_gene: TRBV7-9; abundance: .; j_gene: TRBJ2-2; CDR3nt: TGTGCCAGCAGCCTTAGCGGGACGGGCGTCGGGGAGCTGTTTTTT; CDR3aa: CASSLSGTGVGELFF
d_gene: .; len: 11; v_gene: TRBV2; abundance: .; j_gene: TRBJ2-1; CDR3nt: TGTGCCAGCAGTGTACGCGATGAGCAGTTCTTC; CDR3aa: CASSVRDEQFF
d_gene: .; len: 16; v_gene: TRBV7-9; abundance: .; j_gene: TRBJ1-2; CDR3nt: TGTTCCAGCAGCTTAGCGGGTTTGACAGTCAACTATGGCTACACCTTC; CDR3aa: CSSSLAGLTVNYGYTF
d_gene: TRBD2; len: 15; v_gene: TRBV2; abundance: few; j_gene: TRBJ2-5; CDR3nt: TGTGCCAGCAGTGAAGGACTAGCGGGGGGGGAGACCCAGTACTTC; CDR3aa: CASSEGLAGGETQYF
d_gene: .; len: 13; v_gene: TRBV6-1; abundance: .; j_gene: TRBJ1-2; CDR3nt: TGTGCCAGCAGCGAATCCGGTAACTATGGCTACACCTTC; CDR3aa: CASSESGNYGYTF
d_gene: TRBD1; len: 13; v_gene: TRBV25-1; abundance: few; j_gene: TRBJ2-1; CDR3nt: TGTGCCAGCAGTCGGACAGGGTTGAATGAGCAGTTCTTC; CDR3aa: CASSRTGLNEQFF
d_gene: .; len: 16; v_gene: TRBV15; abundance: .; j_gene: TRBJ1-3; CDR3nt: TGTGCCACCAGCAGAGAATCGCTGAGCTCTGGAAACACCATATATTTT; CDR3aa: CATSRESLSSGNTIYF